The rows below give T cell receptor beta chains drawn from one sample of a study of T cell responses to AZD1222 COVID-19 vaccine. Method: immunoSEQ multiplex PCR; TCRdb's copy keeps in-frame clones and lacks some. The table lists roughly 130,000 clones, roughly nine tenths of them singletons. The specimen comprised peripheral blood, sampled on day 0 of AZD1222 vaccination. The receptors were gathered from an adult in good health. Each CDR3 is given with its conserved first and last residue. A D gene is named only where the DNA matches it firmly. Not every row has a clone size; where given, it reads once, few, many or a size class.

V	J	size	D	CDR3	DNA
TRBV7-6	TRBJ1-5	.	.	CASSLERGSNQPQHF	TGTGCCAGCAGCTTAGAAAGGGGTAGCAATCAGCCCCAGCATTTT
TRBV2	TRBJ2-1	.	.	CASSAQGLDYNEQFF	TGTGCCAGCAGTGCGCAGGGTCTAGACTACAATGAGCAGTTCTTC
TRBV6-2/TRBV6-3	TRBJ1-2	.	.	CASSFTGSYGYTF	TGTGCCAGCAGTTTTACAGGGAGCTATGGCTACACCTTC
TRBV7-8	TRBJ2-6	once	.	CASSLEAGPTSGANVLTF	TGTGCCAGCAGCTTAGAAGCAGGGCCGACATCTGGGGCCAACGTCCTGACTTTC
TRBV6-4	TRBJ2-7	few	.	CASSSAHRHHPSLSYEQYF	TGTGCCAGCAGCTCCGCCCACAGACACCACCCCTCACTCTCCTACGAGCAGTACTTC
TRBV29-1	TRBJ2-7	.	.	CSASDSYEQYF	TGCAGCGCCTCGGACTCCTACGAGCAGTACTTC
TRBV5-6	TRBJ1-2	.	.	CASSLASYGYTF	TGTGCCAGCAGCTTGGCCAGCTATGGCTACACCTTC
TRBV5-5	TRBJ1-2	.	.	CASSPTGAHVYGYTF	TGTGCCAGCAGCCCGACGGGGGCGCATGTCTATGGCTACACCTTC
TRBV6-5	TRBJ2-2	.	.	CASILGRANTGELFF	TGTGCCAGCATTCTGGGGCGCGCGAACACCGGGGAGCTGTTTTTT
TRBV14	TRBJ2-7	once	TRBD1	CASSPHKGAYRYEQYF	TGTGCCAGCAGCCCCCATAAGGGGGCTTACCGGTACGAGCAGTACTTC
TRBV12-3/TRBV12-4	TRBJ1-1	.	.	CASSYQRTEAFF	TGTGCCAGCAGTTATCAGCGAACTGAAGCTTTCTTT
TRBV4-1	TRBJ1-1	.	.	CASSQPLRTAGAEAFF	TGCGCCAGCAGCCAACCCCTTCGGACGGCGGGCGCTGAAGCTTTCTTT
TRBV6-5	TRBJ1-5	once	.	CASSLSPGTGQPQHF	TGTGCCAGCAGTCTTTCCCCGGGGACGGGTCAGCCCCAGCATTTT
TRBV9	TRBJ1-1	.	.	CASSVEVQTEAFF	TGTGCCAGCAGCGTAGAAGTTCAAACTGAAGCTTTCTTT
TRBV28	TRBJ2-7	.	.	CASSLSGLGYEQYF	TGTGCCAGCAGTTTATCGGGTCTAGGGTACGAGCAGTACTTC
TRBV10-3	TRBJ2-7	.	TRBD2	CAISESGRGGYEQYF	TGTGCCATCAGTGAGTCGGGGAGGGGAGGCTACGAGCAGTACTTC
TRBV7-6	TRBJ1-1	.	.	CASSTGHQNTEAFF	TGTGCCAGCAGCACGGGACACCAGAACACTGAAGCTTTCTTT
TRBV7-2	TRBJ1-6	.	.	CASRTGTAGPLHF	TGTGCCAGCAGAACCGGGACGGCTGGACCCCTCCACTTT
TRBV19	TRBJ1-4	.	TRBD1	CASRVRQGFREKLFF	TGTGCCAGTAGAGTTAGACAGGGTTTTCGAGAAAAACTGTTTTTT
TRBV20-1	TRBJ1-6	.	.	CSGGRSPLHF	TGCAGTGGGGGACGGTCACCCCTCCACTTT
TRBV7-9	TRBJ1-4	.	.	CASSLGRGTNEKLFF	TGTGCCAGCAGCTTGGGCAGGGGAACTAATGAAAAACTGTTTTTT
TRBV5-1	TRBJ2-1	.	.	CASSFNYNEQFF	TGCGCCAGCAGCTTCAATTACAATGAGCAGTTCTTC
TRBV18	TRBJ2-2	.	TRBD1	CASSQGAQNTGELFF	TGTGCCAGCTCTCAGGGGGCGCAGAACACCGGGGAGCTGTTTTTT
TRBV28	TRBJ2-7	.	.	CASSLGSYEQYF	TGTGCCAGCAGTTTAGGGAGTTACGAGCAGTACTTC
TRBV6-2/TRBV6-3	TRBJ1-2	few	.	CASSPGRNYGYTF	TGTGCCAGCAGTCCCGGACGGAACTATGGCTACACCTTC
TRBV7-9	TRBJ1-5	.	.	CASSRDSQPQHF	TGTGCCAGCAGCCGTGACAGCCAGCCCCAGCATTTT
TRBV2	TRBJ2-7	.	.	CATGRRDYEQYF	TGTGCCACTGGCCGGCGGGATTACGAGCAGTACTTC
TRBV21-1	TRBJ2-3	.	.	CASSKARDTQYF	TGTGCCAGCAGCAAAGCGCGAGATACGCAGTATTTT
TRBV27	TRBJ1-2	.	.	CASSPQTNYGYTF	TGTGCCAGCAGTCCACAGACTAACTATGGCTACACCTTC
TRBV12-5	TRBJ2-1	.	.	CASGLVGGNYNEQFF	TGTGCTAGTGGTTTGGTAGGGGGGAATTACAATGAGCAGTTCTTC
TRBV30	TRBJ1-5	.	.	CAWSPGGNQPQHF	TGTGCCTGGAGCCCGGGGGGGAATCAGCCCCAGCATTTT